This T cell receptor beta chain was found in a study of T cells expressing NK-cell markers. Germline V gene data show CDR1 as SEHNR and CDR2 as FQNEAQ (reference sequence). This CDR3 contains 15 residues. 5'RACE template switching with UMIs produced the TCR beta cDNA. Reanalyzing the 5' RACE reads, TCRdb keeps one entry per CDR3 protein, without DNA. The specimen's table records roughly 420,000 distinct CDR3 sequences. The J gene is TRBJ2-5, the V gene TRBV7-9; TCRdb designates TRBD1, a call that cannot be tested without DNA. The origin of this receptor is a woman aged 18 to 69 in good health. The sequenced sample was blood T cells: a sorted CD56 or NKG2C T cell subset, CD4+ or CD8+ T cells, or bulk PBMC T cells (not recorded which). The CDR3 reads CASSLVRGLQETQYF.